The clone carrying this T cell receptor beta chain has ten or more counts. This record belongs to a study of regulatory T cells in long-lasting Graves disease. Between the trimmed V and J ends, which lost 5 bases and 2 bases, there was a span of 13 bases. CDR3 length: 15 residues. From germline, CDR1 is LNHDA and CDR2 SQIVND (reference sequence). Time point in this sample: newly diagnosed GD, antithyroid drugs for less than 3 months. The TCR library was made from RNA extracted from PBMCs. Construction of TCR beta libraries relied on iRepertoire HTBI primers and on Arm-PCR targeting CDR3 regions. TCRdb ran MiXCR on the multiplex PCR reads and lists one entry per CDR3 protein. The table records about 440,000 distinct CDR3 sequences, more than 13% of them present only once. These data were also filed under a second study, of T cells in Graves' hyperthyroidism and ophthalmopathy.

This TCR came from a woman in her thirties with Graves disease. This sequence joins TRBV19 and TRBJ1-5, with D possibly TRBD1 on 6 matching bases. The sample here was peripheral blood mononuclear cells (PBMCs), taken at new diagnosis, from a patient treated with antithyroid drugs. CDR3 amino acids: CASSGGRIGNQPQHF. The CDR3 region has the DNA TGTGCCAGTAGTGGGGGCCGGATCGGCAATCAGCCCCAGCATTTT.